The rows below give T cell receptor beta chains drawn from one sample of a study of blood T cell repertoires in COVID-19. Clones were sequenced by immunoSEQ multiplex PCR, and TCRdb holds only the in-frame ones, with some missing. This sample has roughly 50,000 clones, with 70% to 90% found just once. Sequencing used peripheral blood. The source of these receptors is a woman of 80 years or more with COVID-19, enrolled during active disease. Each CDR3 is given with its conserved first and last residue. Fields, in order: D gene, CDR3 length, V gene, clone size, J gene, CDR3 DNA, CDR3 protein. The D gene is left open where the match is weak. Size is omitted from some rows. Given values are once, few, many or a class for expanded clones.

d_gene: TRBD2
len: 15
v_gene: TRBV24-1
abundance: NA
j_gene: TRBJ2-5
CDR3nt: TGTGCCACCAGTGATCCTCTAGCGGGGGGCGAGACCCAGTACTTC
CDR3aa: CATSDPLAGGETQYF

d_gene: TRBD1
len: 13
v_gene: TRBV15
abundance: NA
j_gene: TRBJ2-2
CDR3nt: TGTGCCACCAAAAGACAGGGCACCGGGGAGCTGTTTTTT
CDR3aa: CATKRQGTGELFF

d_gene: NA
len: 16
v_gene: TRBV5-1
abundance: NA
j_gene: TRBJ1-2
CDR3nt: TGCGCCAGCAGCTTGTCGGCGGACACCCCTTGGTATGGCTACACCTTC
CDR3aa: CASSLSADTPWYGYTF

d_gene: TRBD2
len: 15
v_gene: TRBV5-1
abundance: NA
j_gene: TRBJ2-1
CDR3nt: TGCGCCAGCAGCTTACTAGCGGGAGGCTACAATGAGCAGTTCTTC
CDR3aa: CASSLLAGGYNEQFF

d_gene: NA
len: 13
v_gene: TRBV18
abundance: NA
j_gene: TRBJ2-5
CDR3nt: TGTGCCAGCTTCACAGGGCCGTCAGGGACCCAGTACTTC
CDR3aa: CASFTGPSGTQYF

d_gene: NA
len: 15
v_gene: TRBV7-6
abundance: NA
j_gene: TRBJ2-1
CDR3nt: TGTGCCAGCAGTCGCCGGGAGATGGAATACAATGAGCAGTTCTTC
CDR3aa: CASSRREMEYNEQFF

d_gene: NA
len: 13
v_gene: TRBV5-1
abundance: NA
j_gene: TRBJ2-5
CDR3nt: TGCGCCAGCAGCACGCGGGGTCAAGAGACCCAGTACTTC
CDR3aa: CASSTRGQETQYF

d_gene: TRBD1
len: 15
v_gene: TRBV19
abundance: NA
j_gene: TRBJ1-4
CDR3nt: TGTGCCACCACAGGGGGCTTTGCAACTAATGAAAAACTGTTTTTT
CDR3aa: CATTGGFATNEKLFF

d_gene: NA
len: 18
v_gene: TRBV18
abundance: NA
j_gene: TRBJ2-6
CDR3nt: TGTGCCAGCTCACCCCTCGGAACCGAGAGGTCTGGGGCCAACGTCCTGACTTTC
CDR3aa: CASSPLGTERSGANVLTF

d_gene: TRBD1
len: 15
v_gene: TRBV27
abundance: NA
j_gene: TRBJ1-2
CDR3nt: TGTGCCAGCAGTCGCCGGGACAGTGGGTCCTATGGCTACACCTTC
CDR3aa: CASSRRDSGSYGYTF

d_gene: TRBD2
len: 13
v_gene: TRBV25-1
abundance: NA
j_gene: TRBJ2-3
CDR3nt: TGTGCCAGTATTGCGGGAGGGTCCGATACGCAGTATTTT
CDR3aa: CASIAGGSDTQYF

d_gene: TRBD1
len: 14
v_gene: TRBV4-2
abundance: NA
j_gene: TRBJ2-7
CDR3nt: TGTGCCAGCAGCCATCAAAGGACAGGTTACGAGCAGTACTTC
CDR3aa: CASSHQRTGYEQYF

d_gene: NA
len: 17
v_gene: TRBV7-6
abundance: NA
j_gene: TRBJ2-1
CDR3nt: TGTGCCAGCAGCTCCCAAGCCCCAGGAAGCTCCTACAATGAGCAGTTCTTC
CDR3aa: CASSSQAPGSSYNEQFF

d_gene: NA
len: 14
v_gene: TRBV6-5
abundance: NA
j_gene: TRBJ1-2
CDR3nt: TGTGCCAGCAGTTACTCGACGGGGGGCCATGGCTACACCTTC
CDR3aa: CASSYSTGGHGYTF

d_gene: NA
len: 14
v_gene: TRBV19
abundance: NA
j_gene: TRBJ1-4
CDR3nt: TGTGCCAGTAGTGGAGGACTACCTAATGAAAAACTGTTTTTT
CDR3aa: CASSGGLPNEKLFF

d_gene: TRBD2
len: 16
v_gene: TRBV19
abundance: once
j_gene: TRBJ2-2
CDR3nt: TGTGCCAGTACCTTGACTAGCGGGGTATCTTCCGGGGAGCTGTTTTTT
CDR3aa: CASTLTSGVSSGELFF

d_gene: NA
len: 11
v_gene: TRBV11-2
abundance: once
j_gene: TRBJ2-7
CDR3nt: TGTGCCAGCAGCTTAGGGTCGGGGCAGTACTTC
CDR3aa: CASSLGSGQYF

d_gene: NA
len: 16
v_gene: TRBV9
abundance: NA
j_gene: TRBJ2-3
CDR3nt: TGTGCCAGCAGCCCTACAGGCTTCTCTAGCACAGATACGCAGTATTTT
CDR3aa: CASSPTGFSSTDTQYF

d_gene: NA
len: 15
v_gene: TRBV13
abundance: NA
j_gene: TRBJ2-3
CDR3nt: TGTGCCAGCAGCTTAAGTAGCCCGAGCACAGATACGCAGTATTTT
CDR3aa: CASSLSSPSTDTQYF

d_gene: NA
len: 13
v_gene: TRBV15
abundance: NA
j_gene: TRBJ1-2
CDR3nt: TGTGCCACCAGCACGGGAAACCGCGAGGGCTACACCTTC
CDR3aa: CATSTGNREGYTF

d_gene: TRBD1
len: 17
v_gene: TRBV14
abundance: NA
j_gene: TRBJ2-2
CDR3nt: TGTGCCAGCAGCATGTTTGTCGGGACAGGGAACACCGGGGAGCTGTTTTTT
CDR3aa: CASSMFVGTGNTGELFF

d_gene: NA
len: 11
v_gene: TRBV12-3/TRBV12-4
abundance: NA
j_gene: TRBJ2-3
CDR3nt: TGTGCCAGCAGTCTTCCAGATACGCAGTATTTT
CDR3aa: CASSLPDTQYF

d_gene: TRBD1
len: 14
v_gene: TRBV14
abundance: few
j_gene: TRBJ1-1
CDR3nt: TGTGCCAGCAGCCCGCTCGGCAGGGGGGATGAAGCTTTCTTT
CDR3aa: CASSPLGRGDEAFF

d_gene: NA
len: 15
v_gene: TRBV7-3
abundance: NA
j_gene: TRBJ2-1
CDR3nt: TGTGCCAGCAGCTTAAACAGGGATTCTTACAATGAGCAGTTCTTC
CDR3aa: CASSLNRDSYNEQFF

d_gene: TRBD2
len: 14
v_gene: TRBV4-3
abundance: NA
j_gene: TRBJ2-2
CDR3nt: TGCGCCAGCAGCCCGAGACTAGCCTTCGGGGAGCTGTTTTTT
CDR3aa: CASSPRLAFGELFF

d_gene: TRBD2
len: 15
v_gene: TRBV4-2
abundance: NA
j_gene: TRBJ2-7
CDR3nt: TGTGCCAGCAGCTCCTGGACTAGCGGGAGTTACGAGCAGTACTTC
CDR3aa: CASSSWTSGSYEQYF

d_gene: NA
len: 11
v_gene: TRBV19
abundance: once
j_gene: TRBJ1-1
CDR3nt: TGTGCCAGTAAGAGGGGGACTGAAGCTTTCTTT
CDR3aa: CASKRGTEAFF

d_gene: NA
len: 14
v_gene: TRBV6-4
abundance: NA
j_gene: TRBJ1-4
CDR3nt: TGTGCCAGCAGTGCCGACAGTGATAATGAAAAACTGTTTTTT
CDR3aa: CASSADSDNEKLFF

d_gene: NA
len: 13
v_gene: TRBV28
abundance: NA
j_gene: TRBJ1-1
CDR3nt: TGTGCCAGCAGTTTAGACCGGGGCACTGAAGCTTTCTTT
CDR3aa: CASSLDRGTEAFF

d_gene: TRBD1
len: 16
v_gene: TRBV12-5
abundance: NA
j_gene: TRBJ1-1
CDR3nt: TGTGCTAGTGGCTCTGACAGGGTTAGAGGGAACACTGAAGCTTTCTTT
CDR3aa: CASGSDRVRGNTEAFF

d_gene: NA
len: 14
v_gene: TRBV6-5
abundance: NA
j_gene: TRBJ2-5
CDR3nt: TGTGCCAGCACTCGCAGGGGCCTCCAAGAGACCCAGTACTTC
CDR3aa: CASTRRGLQETQYF

d_gene: TRBD2
len: 13
v_gene: TRBV7-2
abundance: NA
j_gene: TRBJ2-3
CDR3nt: TGTGCCAGCAGCTTACGGGGGGCAGATACGCAGTATTTT
CDR3aa: CASSLRGADTQYF

d_gene: TRBD1
len: 15
v_gene: TRBV24-1
abundance: few
j_gene: TRBJ1-2
CDR3nt: TGTGCCACCAGTGATTCCGGGACAGGGGGTGTAAGCTACACCTTC
CDR3aa: CATSDSGTGGVSYTF

d_gene: TRBD1
len: 15
v_gene: TRBV2
abundance: NA
j_gene: TRBJ1-1
CDR3nt: TGTGCCAGCAATTGGGACAGAAACATGAACACTGAAGCTTTCTTT
CDR3aa: CASNWDRNMNTEAFF

d_gene: TRBD1
len: 16
v_gene: TRBV7-2
abundance: NA
j_gene: TRBJ2-7
CDR3nt: TGTGCCAGCAGCTTAGGGAGGGACAGGGTCGGTGGCGAGCAGTACTTC
CDR3aa: CASSLGRDRVGGEQYF

d_gene: TRBD1
len: 14
v_gene: TRBV10-3
abundance: NA
j_gene: TRBJ1-2
CDR3nt: TGTGCCATCAGAGCCGGGACAGGGGACTATGGCTACACCTTC
CDR3aa: CAIRAGTGDYGYTF

d_gene: NA
len: 16
v_gene: TRBV18
abundance: NA
j_gene: TRBJ1-6
CDR3nt: TGTGCCAGCTCTACCGGGGTGGACGGCTATAATTCACCCCTCCACTTT
CDR3aa: CASSTGVDGYNSPLHF

d_gene: NA
len: 16
v_gene: TRBV14
abundance: NA
j_gene: TRBJ1-2
CDR3nt: TGTGCCAGCAGCCAAGTCGCCCCGGTCGGTTTTTATGGCTACACCTTC
CDR3aa: CASSQVAPVGFYGYTF

d_gene: TRBD1
len: 14
v_gene: TRBV11-1
abundance: NA
j_gene: TRBJ1-3
CDR3nt: TGTGCCAGCACCGACAGGGGGCAAGGAAACACCATATATTTT
CDR3aa: CASTDRGQGNTIYF

d_gene: TRBD1
len: 16
v_gene: TRBV10-1
abundance: NA
j_gene: TRBJ1-2
CDR3nt: TGCGCCAGCAGTGAGCCGTCTCCGGGACAGGGGGACGGCTACACCTTC
CDR3aa: CASSEPSPGQGDGYTF

d_gene: NA
len: 13
v_gene: TRBV7-9
abundance: NA
j_gene: TRBJ2-5
CDR3nt: TGTGCCACCCCCGAGGGCGAGTTAGAGACCCAGTACTTC
CDR3aa: CATPEGELETQYF

d_gene: TRBD2
len: 15
v_gene: TRBV6-5
abundance: NA
j_gene: TRBJ2-4
CDR3nt: TGTGCCAGCCGTTGGACTAGCGGAGCCAAAAACATTCAGTACTTC
CDR3aa: CASRWTSGAKNIQYF

d_gene: NA
len: 16
v_gene: TRBV28
abundance: NA
j_gene: TRBJ2-7
CDR3nt: TGTGCCAGCAGGGGGGCCCTGGCGGGAGATCGCTACGAGCAGTACTTC
CDR3aa: CASRGALAGDRYEQYF

d_gene: TRBD2
len: 15
v_gene: TRBV7-2
abundance: NA
j_gene: TRBJ2-1
CDR3nt: TGTGCCAGCAGCTTCGGGACTAGCGGGAGCAATGAGCAGTTCTTC
CDR3aa: CASSFGTSGSNEQFF

d_gene: NA
len: 15
v_gene: TRBV27
abundance: NA
j_gene: TRBJ1-1
CDR3nt: TGTGCCAGCAGTTCCACCCCAGGGGTTACTACTGAAGCTTTCTTT
CDR3aa: CASSSTPGVTTEAFF

d_gene: TRBD1
len: 14
v_gene: TRBV9
abundance: few
j_gene: TRBJ1-2
CDR3nt: TGTGCCAGCAGCGCCAACGTTCAGGGGGGTGGCTACACCTTC
CDR3aa: CASSANVQGGGYTF

d_gene: NA
len: 14
v_gene: TRBV13
abundance: NA
j_gene: TRBJ1-3
CDR3nt: TGTGCCAGCAGCTTCCAGTCCTCTGGAAACACCATATATTTT
CDR3aa: CASSFQSSGNTIYF

d_gene: NA
len: 14
v_gene: TRBV5-1
abundance: NA
j_gene: TRBJ2-5
CDR3nt: TGCGCCAGCAGCTTGTCCTCAGCGGTGGAGACCCAGTACTTC
CDR3aa: CASSLSSAVETQYF

d_gene: TRBD2
len: 13
v_gene: TRBV5-6
abundance: NA
j_gene: TRBJ2-1
CDR3nt: TGTGCCAGCAGCTTCACCGGGACTAAGGAGGAGTTCTTC
CDR3aa: CASSFTGTKEEFF

d_gene: NA
len: 13
v_gene: TRBV5-1
abundance: NA
j_gene: TRBJ1-1
CDR3nt: TGCGCCAGCAGCCCGGGACAGAACACTGAAGCTTTCTTT
CDR3aa: CASSPGQNTEAFF